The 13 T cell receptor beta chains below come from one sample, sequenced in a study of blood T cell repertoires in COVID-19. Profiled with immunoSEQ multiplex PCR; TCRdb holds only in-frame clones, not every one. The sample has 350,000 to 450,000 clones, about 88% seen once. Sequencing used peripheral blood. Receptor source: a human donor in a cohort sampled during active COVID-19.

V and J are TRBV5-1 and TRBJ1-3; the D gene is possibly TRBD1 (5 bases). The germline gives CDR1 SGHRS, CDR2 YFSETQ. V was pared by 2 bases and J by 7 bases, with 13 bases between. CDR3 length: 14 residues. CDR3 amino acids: CASSFGGQANTIYF. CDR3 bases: TGCGCCAGCAGCTTCGGGGGTCAGGCGAACACCATATATTTT.

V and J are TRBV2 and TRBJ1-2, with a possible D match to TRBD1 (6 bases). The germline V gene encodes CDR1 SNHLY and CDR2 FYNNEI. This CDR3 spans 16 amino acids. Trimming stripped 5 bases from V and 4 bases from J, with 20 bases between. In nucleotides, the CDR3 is TGTGCCAGCAGTTTATACAGGGAGACTAATGTCTATGGCTACACCTTC. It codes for CASSLYRETNVYGYTF.

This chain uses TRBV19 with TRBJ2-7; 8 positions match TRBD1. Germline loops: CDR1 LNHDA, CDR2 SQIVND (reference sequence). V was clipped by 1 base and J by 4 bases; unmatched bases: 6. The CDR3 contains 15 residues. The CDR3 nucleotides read TGTGCCAGTAGTATAGCGGCAGGGGGCCGGTACGAGCAGTACTTC. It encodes CASSIAAGGRYEQYF.

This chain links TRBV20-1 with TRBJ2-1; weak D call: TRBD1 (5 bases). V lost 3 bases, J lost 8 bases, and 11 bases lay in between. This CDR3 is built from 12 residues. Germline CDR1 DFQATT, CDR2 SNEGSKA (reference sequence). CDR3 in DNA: TGCAGTGCTAGTCTGCAGGGCGATGAGCAGTTCTTC. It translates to CSASLQGDEQFF.

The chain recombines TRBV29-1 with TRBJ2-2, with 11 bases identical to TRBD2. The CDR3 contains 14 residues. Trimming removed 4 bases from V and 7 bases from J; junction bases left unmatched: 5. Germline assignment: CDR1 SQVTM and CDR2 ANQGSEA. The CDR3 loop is CSVGGLAGGGELFF. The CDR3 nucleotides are TGCAGCGTTGGTGGGCTAGCGGGAGGCGGGGAGCTGTTTTTT.

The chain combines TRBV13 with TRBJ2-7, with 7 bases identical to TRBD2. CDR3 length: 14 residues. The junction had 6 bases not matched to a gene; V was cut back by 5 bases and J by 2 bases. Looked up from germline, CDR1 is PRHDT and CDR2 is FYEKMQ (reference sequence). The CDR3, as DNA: TGTGCCAGCAGCATTGGACTAGGAACCTACGAGCAGTACTTC. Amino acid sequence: CASSIGLGTYEQYF.

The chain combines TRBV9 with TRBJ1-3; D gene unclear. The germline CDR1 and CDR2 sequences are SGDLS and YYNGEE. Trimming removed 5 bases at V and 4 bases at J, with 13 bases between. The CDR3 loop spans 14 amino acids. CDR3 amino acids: CASSNPRRGNTIYF. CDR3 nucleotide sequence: TGTGCCAGCAGTAACCCGCGTCGGGGAAACACCATATATTTT.

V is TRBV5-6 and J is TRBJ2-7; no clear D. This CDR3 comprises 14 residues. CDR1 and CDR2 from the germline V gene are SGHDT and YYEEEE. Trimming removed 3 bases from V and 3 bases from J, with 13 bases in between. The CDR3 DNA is TGTGCCAGCAGCTACGCCCGGTCGTTCTACGAGCAGTACTTC. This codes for CASSYARSFYEQYF.

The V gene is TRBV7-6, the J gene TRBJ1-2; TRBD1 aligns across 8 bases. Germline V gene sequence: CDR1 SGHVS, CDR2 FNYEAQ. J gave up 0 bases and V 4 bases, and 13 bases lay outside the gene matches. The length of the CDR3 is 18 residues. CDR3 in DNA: TGTGCCAGCAGCTCACGGACCAGGGGGCGATCCCCTAACTATGGCTACACCTTC. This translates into CASSSRTRGRSPNYGYTF.

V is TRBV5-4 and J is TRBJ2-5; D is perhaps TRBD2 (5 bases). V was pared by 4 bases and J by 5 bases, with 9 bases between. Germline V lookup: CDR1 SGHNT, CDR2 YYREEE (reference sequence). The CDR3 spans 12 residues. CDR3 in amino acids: CASSTSGETQYF. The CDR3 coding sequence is TGTGCCAGCAGCACTAGTGGGGAGACCCAGTACTTC.

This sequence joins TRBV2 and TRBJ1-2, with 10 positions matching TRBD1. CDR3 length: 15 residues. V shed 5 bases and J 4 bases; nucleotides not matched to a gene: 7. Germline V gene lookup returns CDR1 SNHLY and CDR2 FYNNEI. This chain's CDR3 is CASSIDRGQSYGYTF. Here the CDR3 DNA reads TGTGCCAGCAGTATAGACAGGGGGCAATCCTATGGCTACACCTTC.

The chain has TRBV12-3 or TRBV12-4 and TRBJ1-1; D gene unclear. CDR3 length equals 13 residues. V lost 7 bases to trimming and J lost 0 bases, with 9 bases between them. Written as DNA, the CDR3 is TGTGCCAGCATGAGGCAGCTGAACACTGAAGCTTTCTTT. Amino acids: CASMRQLNTEAFF.

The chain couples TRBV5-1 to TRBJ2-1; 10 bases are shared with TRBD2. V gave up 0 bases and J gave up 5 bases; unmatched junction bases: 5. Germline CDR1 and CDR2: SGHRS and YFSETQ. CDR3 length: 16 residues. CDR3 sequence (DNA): TGCGCCAGCAGCTTGGTAAGCCTAGCGGGGGACAATGAGCAGTTCTTC. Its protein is CASSLVSLAGDNEQFF.